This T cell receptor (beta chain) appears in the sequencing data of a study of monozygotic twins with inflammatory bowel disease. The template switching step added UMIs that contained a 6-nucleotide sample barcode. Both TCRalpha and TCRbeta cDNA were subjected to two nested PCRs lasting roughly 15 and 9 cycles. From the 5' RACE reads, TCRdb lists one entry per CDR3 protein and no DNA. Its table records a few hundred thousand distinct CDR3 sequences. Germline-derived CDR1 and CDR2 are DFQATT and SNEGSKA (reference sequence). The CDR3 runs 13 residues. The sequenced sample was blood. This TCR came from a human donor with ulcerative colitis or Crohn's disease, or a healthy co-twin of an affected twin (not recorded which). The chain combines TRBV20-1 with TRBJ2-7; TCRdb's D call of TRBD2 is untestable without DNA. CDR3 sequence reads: CSALLALSYEQYF.